One sample yielded the 8 T cell receptor beta chains listed below, sequenced in a study of OX40 agonist ivuxolimab in advanced cancers. Clones were sequenced by immunoSEQ multiplex PCR, and TCRdb holds only the in-frame ones, with some missing. The sample holds roughly 100,000 clones; roughly 84% are singletons and the top ten take around 4%. The sample in question was CD4+ or CD8+ T cells sorted from blood, obtained in a trial of the OX40 agonist ivuxolimab. The receptor set was obtained from an adult with an advanced solid tumor such as melanoma, head and neck, liver or kidney cancer.

The chain recombines TRBV19 with TRBJ2-5, with TRBD2 matching 14 bases. Germline V gene lookup returns CDR1 LNHDA and CDR2 SQIVND (reference sequence). The CDR3 consists of 18 residues. V lost 4 bases, J lost 5 bases, and 12 bases stayed unmatched. DNA for the CDR3: TGTGCCAGTAGTAGGTCCCCGGGACTAGCGGGAGAGGGGGAGACCCAGTACTTC. This sequence encodes CASSRSPGLAGEGETQYF.

The V call is TRBV15, the J call TRBJ2-3; D ambiguous. This CDR3 region has 15 residues. Trimming left V 1 base short and J 1 base short, with 9 bases between. The germline gives CDR1 LNHNV, CDR2 YYDKDF (reference sequence). CDR3 nucleotides: TGTGCCACCAGCAGAGTTTCGCTACGCACAGATACGCAGTATTTT. Residues: CATSRVSLRTDTQYF.

The chain joins TRBV10-2 to TRBJ2-4, with D possibly called TRBD1 or TRBD2 (5 bases each). The CDR3 loop spans 12 amino acids. V gave up 8 bases and J gave up 8 bases, with 13 bases separating them. Germline CDR1 and CDR2: WSHSY and SAAADI. The CDR3 here is CASGPGPDIQYF. The CDR3 DNA follows: TGCGCCAGCGGCCCGGGACCTGACATTCAGTACTTC.

The genes are TRBV13 and TRBJ2-3; possible D gene TRBD2, 6 bases. V lost 0 bases and J lost 5, with 15 bases in between. The CDR3 runs 16 residues. Germline V gene lookup returns CDR1 PRHDT and CDR2 FYEKMQ (reference sequence). The CDR3 nucleotides are TGTGCCAGCAGCTTAGGGCTAGCGAAATGGGGAGATACGCAGTATTTT. Translation: CASSLGLAKWGDTQYF.

The V gene is TRBV5-6, the J gene TRBJ2-2; TRBD2 agrees at 12 bases. V lost 5 bases to trimming and J lost 0 bases; unmatched junction nucleotides: 2. CDR1 is SGHDT, CDR2 YYEEEE, per germline. The CDR3 has 16 amino acids. This CDR3 reads CASSGLAGSNTGELFF. The CDR3 coding sequence is TGTGCCAGCAGTGGACTAGCGGGATCGAACACCGGGGAGCTGTTTTTT.

The rearrangement joins TRBV5-4 to TRBJ2-5; maybe TRBD1 (5 bases). Trimming removed 1 base from V and 5 bases from J, with 9 bases in between. Per germline, CDR1 SGHNT and CDR2 YYREEE (reference sequence). The CDR3 has 13 residues. The CDR3 sequence: CASSLPGWETQYF. In DNA form, the CDR3 reads TGTGCCAGCAGCTTGCCAGGGTGGGAGACCCAGTACTTC.

With respect to this clone: The same CDR3 can be traced to other DNA sequences in this sample. The V call is TRBV6-5, the J call TRBJ2-2, with TRBD1 matching 8 bases. The ends lost 8 bases at V and 5 bases at J; junction bases unmatched: 7. From germline, CDR1 is MNHEY and CDR2 SVGAGI. The CDR3 is made up of 14 amino acids. CDR3 in amino acids: CASQSGGRTGELFF. Written as DNA, the CDR3 is TGTGCCAGCCAATCAGGGGGCAGGACCGGGGAGCTGTTTTTT.

V is TRBV4-1 and J is TRBJ2-1; 7 bases map to TRBD1. Germline trimming cut 4 bases from V and 4 bases from J; bases unmatched to any gene: 4. The CDR3 consists of 14 residues. Per the germline V gene, CDR1 is MGHRA and CDR2 is YSYEKL. The CDR3 nucleotides are TGCGCCAGCAGCCCTGGGACAGATTACAATGAGCAGTTCTTC. This gives the protein CASSPGTDYNEQFF.